These T cell receptor beta chains were read from a single sample in a study of T cells in Graves' hyperthyroidism and ophthalmopathy. A single record per CDR3 protein comes from TCRdb applying MiXCR to the multiplex PCR reads. The sample holds roughly 380,000 distinct CDR3 sequences, around an eighth seen once. The sequenced sample was blood. These TCRs come from a man aged 30 to 45 with Graves' hyperthyroidism that later progressed to Graves' ophthalmopathy. Each CDR3 is given with its conserved first and last residue. A D gene is named only where the DNA matches it firmly. Rows may omit the clone size; those that give it use once, few, many or a size class.

TRBV6-1	TRBJ1-5	many	.	TGTGCCAGCATGCCAGCGCATAGCAATCAGCCCCAGCATTTT	CASMPAHSNQPQHF
TRBV5-5	TRBJ2-7	many	.	TGTGCCAGCAGCCCAATGGGGGGATACGAGCAGTACTTC	CASSPMGGYEQYF
TRBV10-3	TRBJ2-7	many	.	TGTGCCATCAGTGAGTCGGGCAAGGGAAAGATCATTTACGAGCAGTACTTC	CAISESGKGKIIYEQYF
TRBV5-1	TRBJ2-2	few	.	TGCGCCAGCGAATTCGGAGGTACCGGGGAGCTGTTTTTT	CASEFGGTGELFF
TRBV15	TRBJ2-3	few	TRBD2	TGTGCCACCAGCAGACCGAACGGACTAGCGGGAATGGCAGATACGCAGTATTTT	CATSRPNGLAGMADTQYF
TRBV7-9	TRBJ2-3	many	.	TGTGCCAGCAGCCCACGAATGATTTCGGATACGCAGTATTTT	CASSPRMISDTQYF
TRBV5-1	TRBJ2-5	.	.	TGCGCCAGCAACCGGGAAATAGCTGAAGAGACCCAGTACTTC	CASNREIAEETQYF
TRBV6-5	TRBJ2-1	many	.	TGTGCCAGCAGTTACCTGGGTGATGGGCAGTTCTTC	CASSYLGDGQFF
TRBV18	TRBJ1-3	few	TRBD1	TGTGCCAGCTCACCCTTCGGACAGGCCCAATCTGGAAACACCATATATTTT	CASSPFGQAQSGNTIYF
TRBV5-1	TRBJ1-2	few	.	TGCGCCAGCACCGTTACCGCAAACTCGGCTAACTATGGCTACACCTTC	CASTVTANSANYGYTF
TRBV2	TRBJ2-7	.	TRBD1	TGTGCCAGCAGTAACCGGGACAGTTACTACGAGCAGTACTTC	CASSNRDSYYEQYF
TRBV20-1	TRBJ2-5	many	.	TGCAGTGCTAGAGTCTTCAGGGACCAAGAGACCCAGTACTTC	CSARVFRDQETQYF
TRBV3-1	TRBJ2-5	.	TRBD2	TGTGCCAGCAGCCAAGAAGCTAGCGGGAGGGGTGAAGAGACCCAGTACTTC	CASSQEASGRGEETQYF
TRBV24-1	TRBJ2-3	once	TRBD1	TGTGCCACCAGTGCCGGGGACAGTAGCACAGATACGCAGTATTTT	CATSAGDSSTDTQYF
TRBV9	TRBJ2-3	.	TRBD2	TGTGCCAGCAGCGCCAATAGCGGGGGGGTGGATACGCAGTATTTT	CASSANSGGVDTQYF
TRBV20-1	TRBJ2-7	many	.	TGCAGTGCTAGAGGTGGGACCTACGAGCAGTACTTC	CSARGGTYEQYF
TRBV7-4	TRBJ1-2	many	.	TGTGCCAGCAGCTTAGAAGGGGGACAAGCTAACTATGGCTACACCTTC	CASSLEGGQANYGYTF
TRBV7-9	TRBJ2-2	.	.	TGTGCCAGCAGCCCCGCCCCGAACACCGGGGAGCTGTTTTTT	CASSPAPNTGELFF
TRBV5-6	TRBJ2-3	many	.	TGTGCCAGCAGCCCCGACGGGCGCACAGATACGCAGTATTTT	CASSPDGRTDTQYF
TRBV27	TRBJ2-7	many	.	TGTGCCAGCAGTTTGGGGGCAGGGGCCCCCTCCTACGAGCAGTACTTC	CASSLGAGAPSYEQYF
TRBV13	TRBJ2-7	few	.	TGTGCCAGCAGCTTAGGCCTTACGACGGGGCAGTACTTC	CASSLGLTTGQYF
TRBV2	TRBJ2-7	many	.	TGTGCCAGCTCGAAGGAGGGAAGGAGCTCCTACGAGCAGTACTTC	CASSKEGRSSYEQYF
TRBV5-1	TRBJ1-3	many	.	TGCGCCAGCAGCCAGTTGGGAATTATCTTCTCTGGAAACACCATATATTTT	CASSQLGIIFSGNTIYF
TRBV18	TRBJ2-5	many	.	TGTGCCAGCTCAGACAGGTGGGGGCCAGAGACCCAGTACTTC	CASSDRWGPETQYF
TRBV7-9	TRBJ1-5	.	.	TGTGCCAGCAGCTTAGAAGGTTTCAACCCAAATCAGCCCCAGCATTTT	CASSLEGFNPNQPQHF
TRBV6-5	TRBJ2-7	many	.	TGTGCCAGCAGTTACCATCCCAGGGGCATCTCCTACGAGCAGTACTTC	CASSYHPRGISYEQYF
TRBV7-9	TRBJ1-4	few	.	TGTGCCAGCAGCTCCCCCAACGAAAAACTGTTTTTT	CASSSPNEKLFF
TRBV7-8	TRBJ1-4	many	.	TGTGCCAGCAGCTTGACGGGGGTTGTAGAAAAACTGTTTTTT	CASSLTGVVEKLFF